The 17 T cell receptor beta chains in this list originate from one sample, sequenced in a study of blood T cell repertoires in COVID-19. Sequenced by immunoSEQ multiplex PCR; TCRdb stores in-frame clones only, minus some. The data contain 150,000 or so clones, over 75% of them singletons. Sample: peripheral blood. Every receptor here comes from an older man who had recovered from COVID-19.

This chain connects TRBV5-4 to TRBJ2-1, with TRBD2 identical over 11 bases. The CDR3 contains 16 residues. Per germline, CDR1 SGHNT and CDR2 YYREEE (reference sequence). J gave up 6 bases and V 5 bases, and 10 bases lay outside the gene matches. Here the CDR3 reads CASSSLAGGVRNEQFF. In nucleotides, the CDR3 is TGTGCCAGCAGTTCCTTAGCGGGAGGGGTACGCAATGAGCAGTTCTTC.

The chain has TRBV13 and TRBJ2-1; D possibly corresponds to TRBD2 (6 bases). V lost 5 bases and J 2 bases, leaving 16 bases between the germline ends. The germline V gene encodes CDR1 PRHDT and CDR2 FYEKMQ (reference sequence). The CDR3 length is 16 residues. This CDR3 is CASSQLRRDPYNEQFF. The DNA of the CDR3 is TGTGCCAGCAGCCAACTTCGGCGGGACCCCTACAATGAGCAGTTCTTC.

This clone showed up just once. The genes are TRBV10-3 and TRBJ1-2; D gene unclear. Trimming removed 0 bases at V and 8 bases at J, with 7 bases between. Germline V gives CDR1 ENHRY, CDR2 SYGVKD. The CDR3 is made up of 12 amino acids. CDR3 in amino acids: CAISESLAGYTF. CDR3 DNA: TGTGCCATCAGTGAGTCGCTAGCCGGCTACACCTTC.

The CDR3 loop is CSASLFRGPGYEQYF. For the CDR3, the DNA is TGCAGTGCTAGTCTCTTCAGGGGGCCCGGATACGAGCAGTACTTC. The chain is built from TRBV20-1 and TRBJ2-7, with TRBD1 matching 8 bases. This CDR3 is built from 15 residues. Germline CDR1 reads DFQATT; CDR2 reads SNEGSKA (reference sequence). V lost 3 bases, J lost 4 bases, and 11 bases stayed unmatched.

The chain links TRBV2 to TRBJ2-1, with 7 bases matching TRBD1. V shed 10 bases, J shed 3 bases, and the junction held 9 bases outside the gene matches. The CDR3 runs 14 residues. Germline values: CDR1 SNHLY, CDR2 FYNNEI. The CDR3 DNA is TGTGCCACCACCGAGGACAGGCTCTACAATGAGCAGTTCTTC. Its translation is CATTEDRLYNEQFF.

The rearrangement links TRBV5-1 to TRBJ2-7; 9 bases agree with TRBD2. In germline, CDR1 is SGHRS, CDR2 YFSETQ. With 3 bases clipped from V and 7 bases from J, the junction kept 11 bases outside the gene matches. The CDR3 length is 15 residues. CDR3 DNA sequence: TGCGCCAGCAGCTCCCCGGGGCGGGAGGGAGGTGAGCAGTACTTC. It encodes CASSSPGREGGEQYF.

The V and J genes are TRBV3-1 (or the pseudogene TRBV3-2) and TRBJ2-1; tentative D call: TRBD1 (6 bases). Deletions cut 4 bases from V and 5 bases from J, with 12 bases between. Germline V CDR1 and CDR2: LGHDT, YNNKEL (reference sequence). There are 14 residues in the CDR3. The CDR3 reads CASSPTRTDNEQFF. CDR3 in DNA: TGTGCCAGCAGCCCGACCCGGACAGACAATGAGCAGTTCTTC.

The chain links TRBV19 to TRBJ2-2, with D perhaps TRBD2 (7 bases). CDR1 is LNHDA and CDR2 is SQIVND in the germline V gene (reference sequence). The CDR3 consists of 17 residues. The V and J ends lost 2 bases and 1 base respectively, with 14 bases between them. The CDR3 DNA sequence: TGTGCCAGTAGTATACCGGGGGGACACGAGAACACCGGGGAGCTGTTTTTT. The encoded protein is CASSIPGGHENTGELFF.

The chain is built from TRBV19 and TRBJ2-1; no firm D call. Germline V CDR1 and CDR2: LNHDA, SQIVND (reference sequence). Deletions cut 9 bases from V and 5 bases from J, with 20 bases between. The CDR3 consists of 15 residues. The CDR3 here is CASQPPAPLHNEQFF. The CDR3 nucleotides read TGTGCCAGCCAACCCCCCGCACCTCTACACAATGAGCAGTTCTTC.

The genes are TRBV2 and TRBJ2-6, with 7 bases aligning to TRBD1. Looked up from germline, CDR1 is SNHLY and CDR2 is FYNNEI. There are 18 residues in the CDR3. V was clipped by 4 bases and J by 0 bases; unmatched bases: 9. In DNA, the CDR3 is TGTGCCAGCAGTGGCAGGGGGTTAAAGAGCTCTGGGGCCAACGTCCTGACTTTC. Its translation is CASSGRGLKSSGANVLTF. The complete variable domain, with remaining parts taken from reference TRBV2 and TRBJ2-6, reads EPEVTQTPSHQVTQMGQEVILRCVPISNHLYFYWYRQILGQKVEFLVSFYNNEISEKSEIFDDQFSVERPDGSNFTLKIRSTKLEDSAMYFCASSGRGLKSSGANVLTFGAGSRLTVL.

This chain uses TRBV7-2 with TRBJ2-3, with TRBD2 identical over 8 bases. V dropped 2 bases and J dropped 1; count of bases not matched to a gene: 5. Germline loops: CDR1 SGHTA, CDR2 FQGNSA. This CDR3 has 16 residues. The CDR3 coding sequence is TGTGCCAGCAGCTTAACGTCGACTAGCGGCACAGATACGCAGTATTTT. Its translation is CASSLTSTSGTDTQYF.

V is TRBV18 and J is TRBJ1-1; D is uncertain. Germline lookup yields CDR1 KGHSH and CDR2 LQKENI. V was trimmed by 0 bases and J by 4 bases, leaving 9 bases between them. The CDR3 has 14 amino acids. CDR3 sequence reads: CASSPPSGGTEAFF. DNA of the CDR3: TGTGCCAGCTCACCACCTTCCGGCGGCACTGAAGCTTTCTTT.

This clone has a handful of counts. This chain joins TRBV7-8 and TRBJ2-7, with a weak D call TRBD1 (5 bases). This CDR3 comprises 13 residues. Germline CDR1 SGHVS, CDR2 FQNEAQ. The V and J ends lost 8 bases and 2 bases respectively, with 13 bases between them. The CDR3 DNA follows: TGTGCCAGCGCGGACACACAAGCCTACGAGCAGTACTTC. Translating it yields CASADTQAYEQYF.

This chain links TRBV12-2 with TRBJ1-1. TRBV12-2 is a recognized pseudogene. CDR3 length: 13 amino acids. The CDR3 DNA follows: TGCAGCCGGATACCGGCGGTGAACACTGAAGCTTTCTTT. Its protein product is CSRIPAVNTEAFF.

V gene TRBV11-2 combines with J gene TRBJ2-7; 7 nucleotides match TRBD1. In germline, CDR1 is SGHAT, CDR2 FQNNGV. V lost 2 bases to trimming and J lost 0 bases; unmatched junction nucleotides: 10. This CDR3 comprises 17 residues. CDR3 region: CASSLRTSDRNSYEQYF. The CDR3, as DNA: TGTGCCAGCAGCTTAAGGACTTCGGACAGGAACTCCTACGAGCAGTACTTC.

The chain links TRBV5-1 to TRBJ2-5; 7 nucleotides agree with TRBD1. This CDR3 region has 15 residues. Trimming cost V 4 bases and J 2 bases; bases outside gene matches: 8. Germline V gene sequence: CDR1 SGHRS, CDR2 YFSETQ. The CDR3: CASSMPGGGQETQYF. As DNA, the CDR3 is TGCGCCAGCAGCATGCCAGGGGGTGGGCAAGAGACCCAGTACTTC. Supplemented by reference TRBV5-1 and TRBJ2-5, the full variable domain reads KAGVTQTPRYLIKTRGQQVTLSCSPISGHRSVSWYQQTPGQGLQFLFEYFSETQRNKGNFPGRFSGRQFSNSRSEMNVSTLELGDSALYLCASSMPGGGQETQYFGPGTRLLVL.

This clone has just a few counts. The chain has TRBV10-3 and TRBJ1-2; TRBD1 might be the D (6 bases). The CDR3 totals 15 residues. Germline CDR1 and CDR2: ENHRY and SYGVKD. V was trimmed by 4 bases and J by 2 bases, leaving 14 bases between them. The CDR3 region has the DNA TGTGCCATCAGTGGGGAAGGGGGAAAGAACTATGGCTACACCTTC. It specifies CAISGEGGKNYGYTF.